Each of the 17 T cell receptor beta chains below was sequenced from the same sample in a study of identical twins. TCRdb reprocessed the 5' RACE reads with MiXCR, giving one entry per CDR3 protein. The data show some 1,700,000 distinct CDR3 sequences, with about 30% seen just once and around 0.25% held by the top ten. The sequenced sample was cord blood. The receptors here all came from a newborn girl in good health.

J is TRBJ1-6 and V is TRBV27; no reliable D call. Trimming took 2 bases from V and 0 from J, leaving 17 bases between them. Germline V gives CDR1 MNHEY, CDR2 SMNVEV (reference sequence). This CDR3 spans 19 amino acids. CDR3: CASSLLPVGLSSYNSPLHF. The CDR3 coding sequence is TGTGCCAGCAGTTTACTGCCCGTTGGCCTAAGCTCCTATAATTCACCCCTCCACTTT.

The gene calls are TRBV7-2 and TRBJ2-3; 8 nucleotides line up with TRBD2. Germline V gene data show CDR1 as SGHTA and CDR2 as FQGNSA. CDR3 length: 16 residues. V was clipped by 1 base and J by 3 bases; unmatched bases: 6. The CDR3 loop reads CASSLDSGRRTDTQYF. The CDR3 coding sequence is TGTGCCAGCAGCTTAGACAGCGGGAGAAGGACAGATACGCAGTATTTT.

DNA of the CDR3: TGTGCCAGCAGTGGGACAGCAACAGGGTCCCGCACAGATACGCAGTATTTT. It encodes CASSGTATGSRTDTQYF. The V gene is TRBV28, the J gene TRBJ2-3; 7 bases align to TRBD1. CDR1 is MDHEN, CDR2 SYDVKM, per germline. V dropped 5 bases and J dropped 1; count of bases not matched to a gene: 12. CDR3 length: 17 residues. The whole variable domain, filled in from reference TRBV28 and TRBJ2-3, reads DVKVTQSSRYLVKRTGEKVFLECVQDMDHENMFWYRQDPGLGLRLIYFSYDVKMKEKGDIPEGYSVSREKKERFSLILESASTNQTSMYLCASSGTATGSRTDTQYFGPGTRLTVL.

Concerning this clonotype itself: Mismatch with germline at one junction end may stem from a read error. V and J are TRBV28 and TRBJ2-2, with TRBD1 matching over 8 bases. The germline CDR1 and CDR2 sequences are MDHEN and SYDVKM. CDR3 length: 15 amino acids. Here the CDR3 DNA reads TGTGCCAGCAGTCTGACAGGGGAAGTCACCGGGGGGCTGTTTTTT. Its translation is CASSLTGEVTGGLFF.

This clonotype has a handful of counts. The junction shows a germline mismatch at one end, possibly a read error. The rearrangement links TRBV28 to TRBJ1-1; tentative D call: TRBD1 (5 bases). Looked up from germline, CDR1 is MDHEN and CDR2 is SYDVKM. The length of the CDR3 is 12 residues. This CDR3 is CASREGNTEAFF. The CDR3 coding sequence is TGCGCCAGCAGGGAGGGGAACACTGAAGCTTTCTTT.

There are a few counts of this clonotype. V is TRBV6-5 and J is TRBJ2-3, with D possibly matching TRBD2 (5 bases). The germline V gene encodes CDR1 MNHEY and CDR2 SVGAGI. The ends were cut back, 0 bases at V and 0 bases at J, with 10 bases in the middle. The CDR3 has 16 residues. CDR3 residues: CASSYSEGPSTDTQYF. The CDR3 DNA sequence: TGTGCCAGCAGTTACTCAGAGGGCCCTAGCACAGATACGCAGTATTTT.

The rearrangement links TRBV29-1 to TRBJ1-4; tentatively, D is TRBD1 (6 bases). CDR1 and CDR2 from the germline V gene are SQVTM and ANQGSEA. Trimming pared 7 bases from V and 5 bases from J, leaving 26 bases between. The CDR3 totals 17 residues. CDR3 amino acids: CSARRGFPGAGNEKLFF. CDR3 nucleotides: TGCAGCGCCCGTCGTGGGTTTCCGGGGGCAGGGAATGAAAAACTGTTTTTT. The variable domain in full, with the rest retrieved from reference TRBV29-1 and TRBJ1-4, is SAVISQKPSRDICQRGTSLTIQCQVDSQVTMMFWYRQQPGQSLTLIATANQGSEATYESGFVIDKFPISRPNLTFSTLTVSNMSPEDSSIYLCSARRGFPGAGNEKLFFGSGTQLSVL.

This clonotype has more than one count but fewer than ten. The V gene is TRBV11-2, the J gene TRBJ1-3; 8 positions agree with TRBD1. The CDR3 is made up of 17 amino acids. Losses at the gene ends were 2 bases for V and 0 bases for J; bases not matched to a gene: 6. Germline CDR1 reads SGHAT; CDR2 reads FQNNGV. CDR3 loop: CASSLRQGILSGNTIYF. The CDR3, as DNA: TGTGCCAGCAGCTTAAGACAGGGGATCCTCTCTGGAAACACCATATATTTT.

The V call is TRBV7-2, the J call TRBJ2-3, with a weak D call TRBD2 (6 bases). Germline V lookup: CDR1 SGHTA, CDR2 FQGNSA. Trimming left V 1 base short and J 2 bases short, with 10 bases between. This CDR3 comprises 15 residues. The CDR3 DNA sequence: TGTGCCAGCAGCTTAGGACTAGGGCCCACAGATACGCAGTATTTT. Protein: CASSLGLGPTDTQYF.

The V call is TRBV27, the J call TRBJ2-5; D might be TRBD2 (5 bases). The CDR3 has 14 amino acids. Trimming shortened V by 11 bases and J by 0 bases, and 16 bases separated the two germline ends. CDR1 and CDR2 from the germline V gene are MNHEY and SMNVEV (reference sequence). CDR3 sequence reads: CAAATGWYQETQYF. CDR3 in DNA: TGTGCCGCCGCCACGGGATGGTACCAAGAGACCCAGTACTTC.

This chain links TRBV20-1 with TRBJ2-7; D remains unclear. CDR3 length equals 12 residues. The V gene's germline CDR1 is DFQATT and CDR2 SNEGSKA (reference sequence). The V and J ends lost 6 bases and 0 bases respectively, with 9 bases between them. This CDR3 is CSAQPDSYEQYF. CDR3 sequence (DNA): TGCAGTGCCCAACCTGACTCCTACGAGCAGTACTTC.

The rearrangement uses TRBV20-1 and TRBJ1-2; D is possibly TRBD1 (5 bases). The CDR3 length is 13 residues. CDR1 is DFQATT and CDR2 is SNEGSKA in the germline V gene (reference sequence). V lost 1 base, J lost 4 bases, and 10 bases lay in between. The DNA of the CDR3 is TGCAGTGCTAGAGGGAGGGGAAGCTATGGCTACACCTTC. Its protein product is CSARGRGSYGYTF.

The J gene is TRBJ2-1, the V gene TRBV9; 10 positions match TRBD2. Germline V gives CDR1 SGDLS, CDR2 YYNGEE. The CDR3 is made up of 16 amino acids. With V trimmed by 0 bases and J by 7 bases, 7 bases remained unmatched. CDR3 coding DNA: TGTGCCAGCAGCGTAGCTAGCGGGGGAGGGGTGAATGAGCAGTTCTTC. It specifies CASSVASGGGVNEQFF.

CDR3 nucleotide sequence: TGCAGTGCGGCGGCAGGGTCACTACCCGAGCAGTACTTC. Amino acid sequence: CSAAAGSLPEQYF. The chain has TRBV20-1 and TRBJ2-7; TRBD1 might be the D (5 bases). The CDR3 totals 13 residues. V was shortened by 6 bases and J by 6 bases, with 18 bases between the two germline ends. CDR1 is DFQATT and CDR2 is SNEGSKA in the germline V gene (reference sequence).

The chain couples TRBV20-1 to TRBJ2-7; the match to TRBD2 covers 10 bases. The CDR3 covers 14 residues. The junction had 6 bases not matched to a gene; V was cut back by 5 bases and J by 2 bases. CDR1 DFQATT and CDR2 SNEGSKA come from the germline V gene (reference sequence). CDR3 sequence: CSAPSGRGAYEQYF. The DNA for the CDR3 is TGCAGTGCTCCTAGCGGGAGAGGCGCCTACGAGCAGTACTTC.

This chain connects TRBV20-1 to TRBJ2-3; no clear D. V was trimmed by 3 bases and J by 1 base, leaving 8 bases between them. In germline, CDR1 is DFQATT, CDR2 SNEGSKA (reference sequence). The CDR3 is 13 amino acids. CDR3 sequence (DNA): TGCAGTGCTAGTCACCAGGGCACAGATACGCAGTATTTT. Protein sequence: CSASHQGTDTQYF.

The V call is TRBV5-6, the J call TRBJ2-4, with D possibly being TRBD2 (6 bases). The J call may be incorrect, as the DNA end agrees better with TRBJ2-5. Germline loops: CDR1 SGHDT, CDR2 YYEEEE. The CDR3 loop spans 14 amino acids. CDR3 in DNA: TGTGCCAGCAGCCGTACTAGCCAGGTGTCGACCCAGTACTTC. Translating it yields CASSRTSQVSTQYF.